Here is one T cell receptor beta chain with its context. Its antigen is as yet unknown. The data originate from a study of cytomegalovirus exposure and HLA in healthy donors. The study, taken as a whole, reports: The listing of 150 to 200 TCR beta chains classed them as cytomegalovirus-associated. Subsequent analysis found a tendency for first-cohort TCR clusters to co-occur within the 120 or so validation repertoires.

The CDR3 covers 15 residues. The germline CDR1 and CDR2 sequences are SGHVS and FQNEAQ. Measured with immunoSEQ multiplex PCR; TCRdb has only the in-frame clones, and not every one. This table holds 70,000 to 95,000 clones, under 95% found once. This chain uses TRBV7-8 with TRBJ2-5; TRBD1 agrees at 7 bases. The J call is doubtful: the DNA matches TRBJ2-7 better. The clonotype originates from a woman between 25 and 40 years old in good health and CMV-seronegative. What was sequenced was PBMCs. For the CDR3, the DNA is TGTGCCAGCAGCTTACGGGACAGCAATGCCTACGAGCAGTACTTC. Its protein is CASSLRDSNAYEQYF.